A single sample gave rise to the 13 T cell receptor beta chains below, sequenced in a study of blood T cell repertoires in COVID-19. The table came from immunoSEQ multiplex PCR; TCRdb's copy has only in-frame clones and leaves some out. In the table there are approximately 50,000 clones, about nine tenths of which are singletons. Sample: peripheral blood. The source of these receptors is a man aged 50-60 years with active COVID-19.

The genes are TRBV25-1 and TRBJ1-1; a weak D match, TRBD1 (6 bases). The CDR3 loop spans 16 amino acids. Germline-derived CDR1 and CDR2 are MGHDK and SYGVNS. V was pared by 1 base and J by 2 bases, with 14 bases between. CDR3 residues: CASSELGAQPNTEAFF. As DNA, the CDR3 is TGTGCCAGCAGTGAATTGGGGGCCCAACCAAACACTGAAGCTTTCTTT.

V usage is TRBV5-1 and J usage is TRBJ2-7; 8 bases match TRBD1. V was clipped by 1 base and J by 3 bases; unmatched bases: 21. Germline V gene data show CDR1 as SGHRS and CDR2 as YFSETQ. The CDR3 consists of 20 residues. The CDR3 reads CASSLRPIEGTGLQNYEQYF. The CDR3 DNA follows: TGCGCCAGCAGCTTGCGTCCTATCGAGGGGACAGGATTGCAGAACTACGAGCAGTACTTC. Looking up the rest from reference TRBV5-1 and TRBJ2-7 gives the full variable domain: KAGVTQTPRYLIKTRGQQVTLSCSPISGHRSVSWYQQTPGQGLQFLFEYFSETQRNKGNFPGRFSGRQFSNSRSEMNVSTLELGDSALYLCASSLRPIEGTGLQNYEQYFGPGTRLTVT.

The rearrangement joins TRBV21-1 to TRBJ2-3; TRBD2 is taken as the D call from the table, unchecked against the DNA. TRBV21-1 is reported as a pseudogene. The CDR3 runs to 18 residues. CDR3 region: CASSKRQSSVYSTDTQYF. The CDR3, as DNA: TGTGCCAGCAGCAAAAGGCAGTCGAGCGTCTATAGCACAGATACGCAGTATTTT.

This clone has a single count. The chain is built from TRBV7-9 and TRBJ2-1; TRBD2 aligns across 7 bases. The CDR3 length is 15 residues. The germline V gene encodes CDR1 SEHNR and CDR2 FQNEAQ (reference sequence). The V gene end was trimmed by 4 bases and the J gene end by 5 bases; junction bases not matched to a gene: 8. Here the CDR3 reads CASSSREGLNNEQFF. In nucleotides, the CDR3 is TGTGCCAGCAGCTCAAGGGAGGGGTTAAACAATGAGCAGTTCTTC. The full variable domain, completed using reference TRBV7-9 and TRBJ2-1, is DTGVSQNPRHKITKRGQNVTFRCDPISEHNRLYWYRQTLGQGPEFLTYFQNEAQLEKSRLLSDRFSAERPKGSFSTLEIQRTEQGDSAMYLCASSSREGLNNEQFFGPGTRLTVL.

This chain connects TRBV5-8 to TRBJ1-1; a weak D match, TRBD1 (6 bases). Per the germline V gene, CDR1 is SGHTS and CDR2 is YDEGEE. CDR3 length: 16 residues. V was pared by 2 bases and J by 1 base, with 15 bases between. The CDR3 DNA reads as TGTGCCAGCAGCTTAGCAACGGGACACCGGAACACTGAAGCTTTCTTT. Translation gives CASSLATGHRNTEAFF. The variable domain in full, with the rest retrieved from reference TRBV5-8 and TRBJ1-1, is EAGVTQSPTHLIKTRGQQATLRCSPISGHTSVYWYQQALGLGLQFLLWYDEGEERNRGNFPPRFSGRQFPNYSSELNVNALELEDSALYLCASSLATGHRNTEAFFGQGTRLTVV.

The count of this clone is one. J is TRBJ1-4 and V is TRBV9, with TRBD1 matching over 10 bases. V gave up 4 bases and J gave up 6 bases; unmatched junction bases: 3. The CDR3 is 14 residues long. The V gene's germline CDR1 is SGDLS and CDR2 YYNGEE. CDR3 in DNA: TGTGCCAGCAGCCGGGACAGGGGTGATGAAAAACTGTTTTTT. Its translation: CASSRDRGDEKLFF.

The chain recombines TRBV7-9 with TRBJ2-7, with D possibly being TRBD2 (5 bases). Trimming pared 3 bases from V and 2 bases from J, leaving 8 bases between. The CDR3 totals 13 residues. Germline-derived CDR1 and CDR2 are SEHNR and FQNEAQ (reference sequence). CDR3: CASSFAGTYEQYF. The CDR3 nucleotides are TGTGCCAGCAGCTTTGCCGGGACCTACGAGCAGTACTTC.

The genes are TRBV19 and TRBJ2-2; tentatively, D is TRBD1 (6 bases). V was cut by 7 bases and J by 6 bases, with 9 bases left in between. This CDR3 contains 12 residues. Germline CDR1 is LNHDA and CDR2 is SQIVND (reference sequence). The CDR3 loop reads CASTTGSGELFF. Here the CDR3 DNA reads TGTGCCAGTACCACAGGGTCCGGGGAGCTGTTTTTT.

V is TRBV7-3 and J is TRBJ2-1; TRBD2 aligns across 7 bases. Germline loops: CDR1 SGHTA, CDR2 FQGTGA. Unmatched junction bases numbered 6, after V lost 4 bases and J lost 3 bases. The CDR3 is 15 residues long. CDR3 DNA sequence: TGTGCCAGCAGCTCCACCGGGACTAACTACAATGAGCAGTTCTTC. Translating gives CASSSTGTNYNEQFF.

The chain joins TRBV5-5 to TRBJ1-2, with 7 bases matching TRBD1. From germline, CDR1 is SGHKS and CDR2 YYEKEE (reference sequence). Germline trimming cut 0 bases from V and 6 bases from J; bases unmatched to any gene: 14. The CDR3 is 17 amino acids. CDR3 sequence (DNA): TGTGCCAGCAGCTTGGCCCTTAAAGGACAGGAGGTAGATGGCTACACCTTC. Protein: CASSLALKGQEVDGYTF.

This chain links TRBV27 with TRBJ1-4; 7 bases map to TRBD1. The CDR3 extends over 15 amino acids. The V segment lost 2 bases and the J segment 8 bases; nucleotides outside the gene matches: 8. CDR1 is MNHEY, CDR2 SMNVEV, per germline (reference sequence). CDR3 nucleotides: TGTGCCAGCAGTTTAAGCCGACAGGGAGGCGAAAAACTGTTTTTT. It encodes CASSLSRQGGEKLFF.

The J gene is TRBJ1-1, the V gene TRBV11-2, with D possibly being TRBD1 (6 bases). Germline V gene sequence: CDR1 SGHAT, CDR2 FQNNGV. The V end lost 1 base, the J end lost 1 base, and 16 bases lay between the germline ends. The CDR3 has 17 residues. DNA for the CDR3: TGTGCCAGCAGCTTAGCGCGCGGGGGCCCACGGAACACTGAAGCTTTCTTT. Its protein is CASSLARGGPRNTEAFF.

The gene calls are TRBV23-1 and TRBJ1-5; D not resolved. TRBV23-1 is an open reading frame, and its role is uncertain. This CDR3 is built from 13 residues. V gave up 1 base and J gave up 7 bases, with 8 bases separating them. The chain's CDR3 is CASSQWRLQPQHF. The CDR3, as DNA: TGCGCCAGCAGTCAATGGAGGCTCCAGCCCCAGCATTTT.